A selection of T cell receptor beta chains follows, all from one sample in a study of blood T cell repertoires in COVID-19. TCRdb keeps only in-frame clones here, not all; method: immunoSEQ multiplex PCR. The sample includes some 150,000 clones, approximately 90% of them seen just once. What was sequenced was peripheral blood. The receptors come from a woman aged 45 to 65 with acute or convalescent COVID-19. The CDR3 runs from the conserved cysteine through the conserved F or W. The D gene is left open where the match is weak. Not every row has a clone size; where given, it reads once, few, many or a size class.

V gene	D gene	clone size	J gene	CDR3 DNA	CDR3 protein
TRBV5-6	TRBD2	.	TRBJ2-3	TGTGCCAGCAGTGGTAGCGGGGGCCCCGATACGCAGTATTTT	CASSGSGGPDTQYF
TRBV27	TRBD1	few	TRBJ2-7	TGTGCCAGCAGTTCCGGGACAGGGAACTACGAGCAGTACTTC	CASSSGTGNYEQYF
TRBV3-1/TRBV3-2	TRBD1	.	TRBJ1-2	TGTGCCAGCAGCCTCCTGGGCAGGGGGGACTATGGCTACACCTTC	CASSLLGRGDYGYTF
TRBV24-1	.	.	TRBJ2-7	TGTGCCACCAGTGGTCCCGGGGAAAGTTACGAGCAGTACTTC	CATSGPGESYEQYF
TRBV24-1	TRBD1	.	TRBJ2-1	TGTGCCACCAGTGACCAACCAGGGGGACGGGAGCAGTTCTTC	CATSDQPGGREQFF
TRBV9	TRBD2	.	TRBJ2-3	TGTGCCAGCAGCGTAGAGGGTAGCGGGAGAGTCTTCAAAGATACGCAGTATTTT	CASSVEGSGRVFKDTQYF
TRBV4-2	.	.	TRBJ1-5	TGTGCCAGCAGCCAAGATCATCCCAATCAGCCCCAGCATTTT	CASSQDHPNQPQHF
TRBV15	.	.	TRBJ2-7	TGTGCCACCACCCAGGGGTCCGAGCAGTACTTC	CATTQGSEQYF
TRBV5-4	TRBD2	.	TRBJ2-3	TGTGCCAGCAGCCGGGGGGGAAACAGACCCACAGATACGCAGTATTTT	CASSRGGNRPTDTQYF
TRBV11-2	TRBD2	.	TRBJ2-1	TGTGCCAGCAGCCGTTCTAGCGGGGGGAGATACAATGAGCAGTTCTTC	CASSRSSGGRYNEQFF
TRBV7-2	TRBD2	.	TRBJ2-3	TGTGCCAGCAGCTTAAGAGCGGGGGCCTACACAGATACGCAGTATTTT	CASSLRAGAYTDTQYF
TRBV6-5	TRBD1	.	TRBJ1-2	TGTGCCAGCACTTGGGACAGGCTTAACGTTGGCTACACCTTC	CASTWDRLNVGYTF
TRBV21-1	.	once	TRBJ1-2	TGTGCCAGCCGCGCCCGTTGGACAGGGCGTTTTGGCTACACCTTC	CASRARWTGRFGYTF
TRBV30	TRBD1	once	TRBJ1-2	TGTGCCTGGAGTGAGGGGACAGATAACTATGGCTACACCTTC	CAWSEGTDNYGYTF
TRBV7-7	.	.	TRBJ2-1	TGTGCCAGCAGCTTAGCTTTAGGGGGGGCCCACAATGAGCAGTTCTTC	CASSLALGGAHNEQFF
TRBV28	.	.	TRBJ2-1	TGTGCCAGCAGCCTAGCGACTCCCAATGAGCAGTTCTTC	CASSLATPNEQFF
TRBV11-2	TRBD2	.	TRBJ2-3	TGTGCCAGCAGCTCAGCGGCTAGCGGGTGGCTAGATACGCAGTATTTT	CASSSAASGWLDTQYF
TRBV5-1	.	.	TRBJ2-2	TGCGCCAGCAGCTATGTAGCAACGAACACCGGGGAGCTGTTTTTT	CASSYVATNTGELFF
TRBV4-1	TRBD2	.	TRBJ2-7	TGCGCCAGCAGCCAAGATCAGCCGGGACTAGTCGGACGCTACGAGCAGTACTTC	CASSQDQPGLVGRYEQYF
TRBV3-1/TRBV3-2	TRBD2	.	TRBJ2-2	TGTGCCAGCAGCCAAGATCATCCAGCGGGGAGCACCGGGGAGCTGTTTTTT	CASSQDHPAGSTGELFF
TRBV25-1	.	.	TRBJ2-1	TGTGCCAGCAGTGAAGAGGAGGGAAATGAGCAGTTCTTC	CASSEEEGNEQFF
TRBV20-1	.	.	TRBJ2-1	TGCAGTGCACGGGGTCAGTTCTTC	CSARGQFF
TRBV2	TRBD2	.	TRBJ2-5	TGTGCCAGCAGTGCCAGGGTAGCGGGAGGAGAGACCCAGTACTTC	CASSARVAGGETQYF
TRBV27	TRBD1	.	TRBJ1-3	TGTGCCAGCCGACAACAGGGGGCTGGAAACACCATATATTTT	CASRQQGAGNTIYF
TRBV10-1	TRBD2	.	TRBJ2-1	TGCGCCAGCAGTCCTAGCGGGAGGGCTAACAATGAGCAGTTCTTC	CASSPSGRANNEQFF
TRBV7-3	TRBD2	once	TRBJ2-1	TGTGCCAGCAGCTTAATGTACGGGACTAGAGGTGAGCAGTTCTTC	CASSLMYGTRGEQFF
TRBV5-4	TRBD2	.	TRBJ2-7	TGTGCCAGCAGCTTGCGGGAGGGATACGAGCAGTACTTC	CASSLREGYEQYF
TRBV30	.	.	TRBJ1-4	TGTGCCTGGAGTGTCCAGGGGAATGAAAAACTGTTTTTT	CAWSVQGNEKLFF
TRBV11-2	TRBD2	once	TRBJ2-1	TGTGCCAGCAGCTTAGATCAAGCGGGAGGGTACAATGAGCAGTTCTTC	CASSLDQAGGYNEQFF
TRBV5-5	.	.	TRBJ2-3	TGTGCCAGCAGCTTATTTCTAGCAATCCCCGGCACAGATACGCAGTATTTT	CASSLFLAIPGTDTQYF
TRBV7-8	TRBD1	.	TRBJ2-7	TGTGCCAGCAGCTTAGCCGGGACAGCCTACGAGCAGTACTTC	CASSLAGTAYEQYF
TRBV19	TRBD2	once	TRBJ2-2	TGTGCCAGTAGTATCCGGACGTTTGGGACTAGCGGGGAGGCGAACACCGGGGAGCTGTTTTTT	CASSIRTFGTSGEANTGELFF
TRBV4-2	.	.	TRBJ1-1	TGTGCCAGCAGCCAGGAGGTGTACACTGAAGCTTTCTTT	CASSQEVYTEAFF
TRBV9	.	.	TRBJ2-1	TGTGCCAGCAGCGTAGTAAGCGGAGCCTACAATGAGCAGTTCTTC	CASSVVSGAYNEQFF
TRBV9	.	few	TRBJ2-2	TGTGCCAGCAGCGTTGGACAGTCCATCACGATGACCGGGGAGCTGTTTTTT	CASSVGQSITMTGELFF
TRBV9	.	.	TRBJ2-2	TGTGCCAGCAGCGTAGGACAAAACACCGGGGAGCTGTTTTTT	CASSVGQNTGELFF
TRBV24-1	.	.	TRBJ1-5	TGTGCCACCAGTGATAAGGGGAATAGCAATCAGCCCCAGCATTTT	CATSDKGNSNQPQHF
TRBV20-1	TRBD1	once	TRBJ1-1	TGCAGTGCTAGTAAACCCGGACAGGGGTTTACAATGAACACTGAAGCTTTCTTT	CSASKPGQGFTMNTEAFF
TRBV29-1	.	.	TRBJ1-4	TGCAGCGTTTCTCAGGGTTCTTTCCTTGAAAAACTGTTTTTT	CSVSQGSFLEKLFF
TRBV3-1/TRBV3-2	.	.	TRBJ2-7	TGTGCCAGCAGCCAAGATGGACTCCTCATAACGGGGGAGCAGTACTTC	CASSQDGLLITGEQYF
TRBV2	.	.	TRBJ1-3	TGTGCCAGCAGTGAAGCGCGTGTCACTGGAAACACCATATATTTT	CASSEARVTGNTIYF
TRBV28	TRBD1	.	TRBJ1-2	TGTGCCAGCAGATCAGGGGGGTACTATGGCTACACCTTC	CASRSGGYYGYTF
TRBV6-5	.	.	TRBJ2-2	TGTGCCAGCATACACAGGGTCAACACCGGGGAGCTGTTTTTT	CASIHRVNTGELFF